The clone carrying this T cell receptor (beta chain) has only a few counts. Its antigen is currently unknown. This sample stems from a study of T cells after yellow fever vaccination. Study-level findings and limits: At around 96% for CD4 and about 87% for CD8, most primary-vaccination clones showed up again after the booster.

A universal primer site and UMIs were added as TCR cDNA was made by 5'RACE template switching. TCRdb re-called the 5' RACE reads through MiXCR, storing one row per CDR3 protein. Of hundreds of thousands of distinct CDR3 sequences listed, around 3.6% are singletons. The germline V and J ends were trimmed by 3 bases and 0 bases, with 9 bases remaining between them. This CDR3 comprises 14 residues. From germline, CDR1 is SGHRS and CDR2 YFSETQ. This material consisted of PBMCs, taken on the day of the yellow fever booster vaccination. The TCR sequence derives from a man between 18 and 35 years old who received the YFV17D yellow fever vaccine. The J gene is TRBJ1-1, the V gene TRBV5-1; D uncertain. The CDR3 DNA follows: TGCGCCAGCAGCTCCAGCGTTTTGAACACTGAAGCTTTCTTT. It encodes CASSSSVLNTEAFF.